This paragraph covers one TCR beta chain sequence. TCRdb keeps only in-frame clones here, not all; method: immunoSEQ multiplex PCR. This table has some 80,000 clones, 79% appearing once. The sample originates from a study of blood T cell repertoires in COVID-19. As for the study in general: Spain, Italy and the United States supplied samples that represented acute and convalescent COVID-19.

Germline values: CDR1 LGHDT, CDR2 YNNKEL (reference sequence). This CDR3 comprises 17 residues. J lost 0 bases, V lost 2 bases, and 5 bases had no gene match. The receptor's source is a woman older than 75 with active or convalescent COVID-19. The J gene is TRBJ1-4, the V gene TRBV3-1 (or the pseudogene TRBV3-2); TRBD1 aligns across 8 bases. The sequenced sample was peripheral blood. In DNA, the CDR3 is TGTGCCAGCAGCCAATATGACAGGGGATCAACTAATGAAAAACTGTTTTTT. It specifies CASSQYDRGSTNEKLFF.